These 2 T cell receptor beta chains were all obtained from the same sample, sequenced in a study of PD-1 blockade in classical Hodgkin lymphoma. Every patient relapsed after autologous stem cell transplantation, and brentuximab vedotin exposure varied. Only in-frame clones appear in the TCRdb table, and some are missing; sequencing was by immunoSEQ multiplex PCR. The data contain around 99,000 clones, 81% of them seen just once; the ten biggest clones take up 16%. This sample comprised peripheral blood mononuclear cells (PBMCs), obtained before the second cycle of nivolumab. These TCRs come from a human donor with classical Hodgkin lymphoma.

This chain uses TRBV7-5 with TRBJ2-1; the D call TRBD2 from the table was never checked on the DNA. TRBV7-5 is termed a pseudogene. The CDR3 sequence is 12 residues long. In DNA form, the CDR3 reads TGTGCCAGCAGCGATCCTTCGGATGAGCAGTTCTTC. This sequence encodes CASSDPSDEQFF.

This clone was picked up one time. The chain is built from TRBV5-1 and TRBJ2-1; TRBD2 agrees at 10 bases. Germline assignment: CDR1 SGHRS and CDR2 YFSETQ. The CDR3 has 16 residues. V lost 7 bases and J lost 3; bases outside the gene matches: 10. Written as DNA, the CDR3 is TGCGCCAGCGGACTAGCGGATCTGGCTATCTACAATGAGCAGTTCTTC. It specifies CASGLADLAIYNEQFF.